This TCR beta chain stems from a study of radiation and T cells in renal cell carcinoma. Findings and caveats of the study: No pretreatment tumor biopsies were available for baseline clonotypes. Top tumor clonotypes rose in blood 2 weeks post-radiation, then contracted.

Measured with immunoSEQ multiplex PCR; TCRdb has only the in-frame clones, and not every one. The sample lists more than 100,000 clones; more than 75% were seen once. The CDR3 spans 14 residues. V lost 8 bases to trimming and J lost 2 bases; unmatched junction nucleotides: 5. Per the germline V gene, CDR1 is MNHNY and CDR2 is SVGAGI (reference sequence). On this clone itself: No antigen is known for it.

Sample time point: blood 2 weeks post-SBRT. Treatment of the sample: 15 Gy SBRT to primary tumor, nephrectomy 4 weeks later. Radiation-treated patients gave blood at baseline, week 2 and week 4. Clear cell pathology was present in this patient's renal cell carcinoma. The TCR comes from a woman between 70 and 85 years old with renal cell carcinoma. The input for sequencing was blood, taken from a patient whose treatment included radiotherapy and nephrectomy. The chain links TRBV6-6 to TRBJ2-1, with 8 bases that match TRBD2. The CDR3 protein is CASGGTSPYNEQFF. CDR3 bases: TGTGCCAGCGGGGGGACTAGTCCCTACAATGAGCAGTTCTTC.